This T cell receptor beta chain comes out of a study of cytomegalovirus exposure and HLA in healthy donors. Comment on this clone: Its antigen remains unidentified.

Study outcomes and limitations: A later analysis showed HLA-associated TCR beta chains outstripping equally common others in clonal expansion. In a later analysis, TCR beta V- and J-gene trimming was associated with a missense DCLRE1C variant. The only immune exposure information that was available was CMV serostatus. A previous analysis found most TCR beta V segments productive roughly 90% or roughly 30% of the time.

PCR employed 60 Vbeta and 13 Jbeta primers. Data came from immunoSEQ multiplex PCR; TCRdb stores just in-frame clones and leaves some out. The table has about 98,000 clones, around four fifths seen once. V shed 0 bases and J shed 8 bases, with 8 bases lying between them. Per the germline V gene, CDR1 is LNHNV and CDR2 is YYDKDF (reference sequence). This CDR3 spans 14 amino acids. The sample taken for sequencing was PBMCs. This chain uses TRBV15 with TRBJ1-6, with D hard to call. This clonotype originated in a man aged 35-49 years in good health and CMV-seronegative. CDR3 in DNA: TGTGCCACCAGCAGAGATGGCGCGGATTCACCCCTCCACTTT. Translation: CATSRDGADSPLHF.